These 2 T cell receptor beta chains came from one sample sequenced in a study of blood T cell repertoires in COVID-19. The protocol was immunoSEQ multiplex PCR, while the TCRdb copy is restricted to in-frame clones and leaves out a portion. This sample has fewer than 80,000 clones; approximately 80% occur once, and the top ten carry about an eighth. Sequencing was carried out using peripheral blood. The source of these receptors is a man over 45 with COVID-19, enrolled during active disease.

This chain joins TRBV2 and TRBJ1-1; TRBD1 agrees at 9 bases. The CDR3 runs 18 residues. Germline V gene data show CDR1 as SNHLY and CDR2 as FYNNEI. J was trimmed by 0 bases and V by 5 bases; bases with no gene match: 13. The CDR3 DNA reads as TGTGCCAGCAGTTTATTAGGAACGGGACAGGGTTTGAACACTGAAGCTTTCTTT. This encodes CASSLLGTGQGLNTEAFF.

The chain recombines TRBV19 with TRBJ2-5; TRBD1 is a possible D gene (6 bases). Trimming cost V 6 bases and J 7 bases, with 18 bases left between them. This CDR3 contains 14 residues. Per germline, CDR1 LNHDA and CDR2 SQIVND (reference sequence). CDR3 residues: CASSPRQVEGTQYF. DNA of the CDR3: TGTGCCAGTAGCCCTCGACAGGTTGAGGGGACCCAGTACTTC.